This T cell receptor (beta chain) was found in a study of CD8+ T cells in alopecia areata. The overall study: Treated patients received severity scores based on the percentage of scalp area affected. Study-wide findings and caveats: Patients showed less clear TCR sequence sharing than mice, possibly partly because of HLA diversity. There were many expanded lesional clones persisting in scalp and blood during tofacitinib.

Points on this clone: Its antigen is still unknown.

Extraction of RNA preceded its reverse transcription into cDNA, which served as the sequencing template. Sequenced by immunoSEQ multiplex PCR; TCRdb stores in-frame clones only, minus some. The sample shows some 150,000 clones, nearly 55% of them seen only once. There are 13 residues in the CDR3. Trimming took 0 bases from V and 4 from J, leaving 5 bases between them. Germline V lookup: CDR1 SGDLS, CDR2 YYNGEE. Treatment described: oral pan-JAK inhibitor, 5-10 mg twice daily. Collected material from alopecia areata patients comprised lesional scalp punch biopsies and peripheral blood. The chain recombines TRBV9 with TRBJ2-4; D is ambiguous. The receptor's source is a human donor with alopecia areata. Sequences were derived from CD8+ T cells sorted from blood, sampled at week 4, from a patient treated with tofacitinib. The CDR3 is CASSVGVKNIQYF. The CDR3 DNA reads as TGTGCCAGCAGCGTAGGGGTAAAAAACATTCAGTACTTC.